This TCR beta chain was identified during a study of blood T cell repertoires in COVID-19. The V and J ends lost 6 bases and 4 bases, in that order; junction bases with no gene match: 12. Germline V lookup: CDR1 SGHTA, CDR2 FQGNSA. The CDR3 spans 16 residues. As originally analysed: Nucleated cell number was recorded as an estimate derived from reference gene primer amplification. Assay used: immunoSEQ multiplex PCR; TCRdb lists only in-frame clones, some missing. V and J calls plus clone size are reproduced from that table; the DNA served to infer D and trimming. The top ten clones hold around 3.5% of a sample with roughly 260,000 clones, 83% of them seen once.

Sequenced material: PBMCs or T cells enriched from blood (not recorded which). The clonotype originates from a woman between 35 and 50 years old who had been exposed to COVID-19. V usage is TRBV7-2 and J usage is TRBJ2-3; 8 nucleotides match TRBD2. Here the CDR3 DNA reads TGTGCCAGCAGACCGGGGGGGACCCCCGGCCCAGATACGCAGTATTTT. Translated, it gives CASRPGGTPGPDTQYF.